One and the same sample provided the 8 T cell receptor beta chains below, sequenced in a study of metastatic and nonmetastatic thyroid tumors. Thyroid surgery was performed in patients who had received no treatment beforehand. MiXCR reprocessed the PCR reads for TCRdb. The sample includes tens of thousands of clones, around 20% of them seen just once. The sequencing sample was made of blood. Receptors were obtained from a male donor with papillary thyroid cancer or a benign thyroid nodule (not recorded which). Some clones in this sample may be carry-over from other donors' samples.

This clone was seen many times. The chain carries TRBV6-1 and TRBJ1-4; perhaps TRBD1 as D (5 bases). The germline V gene has CDR1 MNHNS and CDR2 SASEGT. Trimming stripped 5 bases from V and 2 bases from J, with 12 bases between. The CDR3 consists of 15 residues. The CDR3 loop is CASSPDRQTNEKLFF. The CDR3 coding sequence is TGTGCCAGCAGTCCCGACCGACAGACTAATGAAAAACTGTTTTTT.

This clone was observed many times. The chain joins TRBV6-1 to TRBJ1-1, with D tentatively TRBD1 (5 bases). Between the trimmed V and J ends, which lost 2 bases and 3 bases, there was a span of 19 bases. The CDR3 loop spans 17 amino acids. The germline V gene has CDR1 MNHNS and CDR2 SASEGT. The CDR3, as DNA: TGTGCCAGCAGTGAAAAGGTTCGGGGGGTCGGGTACACTGAAGCTTTCTTT. This translates into CASSEKVRGVGYTEAFF.

This clone has ten or more counts. This rearrangement joins TRBV9 to TRBJ2-3, with 11 bases fitting TRBD2. Germline V gives CDR1 SGDLS, CDR2 YYNGEE. J gave up 4 bases and V 0 bases, and 4 bases lay outside the gene matches. This CDR3 region has 16 residues. CDR3 in amino acids: CASSVAPSGRSDTQYF. The CDR3 DNA reads as TGTGCCAGCAGCGTAGCTCCTAGCGGGAGGTCAGATACGCAGTATTTT.

This clone was recorded at least ten times. This sample also contains other DNA sequences that code for the same CDR3. The V call is TRBV24-1, the J call TRBJ2-3; possible D gene TRBD1, 6 bases. V lost 4 bases, J lost 3 bases, and 7 bases lay in between. CDR1 and CDR2 from the germline V gene are KGHDR and SFDVKD. The CDR3 runs 13 residues. The CDR3 loop is CATSERGTDTQYF. CDR3 nucleotides: TGTGCCACCAGTGAGAGGGGGACAGATACGCAGTATTTT.

This clone turned up a few times. The junction differs from germline at one of its ends, possibly a read error. Additional DNA sequences in this sample encode the identical CDR3. This chain links TRBV7-9 with TRBJ2-7; D may be TRBD1 (6 bases). Germline CDR1 and CDR2: SEHNR and FQNEAQ (reference sequence). The CDR3 loop spans 12 amino acids. CDR3 coding DNA: TGTGCCAGCAGCTTAGGTGGGGGCGAGCAATACTTC. Translating gives CASSLGGGEQYF.

The chain joins TRBV4-1 to TRBJ2-7; D is unresolved. V was trimmed by 0 bases and J by 4 bases, leaving 19 bases between them. The germline V gene has CDR1 MGHRA and CDR2 YSYEKL. The CDR3 is 17 residues long. In DNA form, the CDR3 reads TGCGCCAGCAGCCAAGATCGCGCAACTCCTCGGGCATACGAGCAGTACTTC. Translation gives CASSQDRATPRAYEQYF.

A few counts support this clone. The chain is built from TRBV20-1 and TRBJ1-1; 8 bases are shared with TRBD1. The junction had 16 bases not matched to a gene; V was cut back by 3 bases and J by 4 bases. Germline values: CDR1 DFQATT, CDR2 SNEGSKA (reference sequence). This CDR3 is 17 amino acids long. Here the CDR3 reads CSARGGTGGKRSTEAFF. CDR3 nucleotides: TGCAGTGCTAGGGGGGGGACAGGTGGCAAAAGGAGCACTGAAGCTTTCTTT.

This rearrangement joins TRBV6-1 to TRBJ2-3; the D call may be TRBD1 or TRBD2 (6 bases each). Trimming pared 6 bases from V and 0 bases from J, leaving 16 bases between. Per germline, CDR1 MNHNS and CDR2 SASEGT. This CDR3 is built from 16 residues. The CDR3: CASSSHGGGSTDTQYF. CDR3 bases: TGTGCCAGCAGCTCTCACGGGGGCGGGAGCACAGATACGCAGTATTTT.